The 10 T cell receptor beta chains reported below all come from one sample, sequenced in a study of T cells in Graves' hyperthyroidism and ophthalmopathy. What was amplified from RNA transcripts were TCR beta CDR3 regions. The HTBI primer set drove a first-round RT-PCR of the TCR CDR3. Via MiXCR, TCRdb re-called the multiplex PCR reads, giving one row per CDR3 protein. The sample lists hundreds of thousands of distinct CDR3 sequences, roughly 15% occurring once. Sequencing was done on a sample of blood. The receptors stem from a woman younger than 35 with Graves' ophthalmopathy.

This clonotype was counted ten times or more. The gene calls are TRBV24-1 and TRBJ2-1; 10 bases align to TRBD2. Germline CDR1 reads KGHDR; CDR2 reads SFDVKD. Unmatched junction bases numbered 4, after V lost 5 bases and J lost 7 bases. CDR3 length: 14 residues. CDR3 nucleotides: TGTGCCACCAGTGGTAGCGGGGGGTTAAATGAGCAGTTCTTC. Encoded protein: CATSGSGGLNEQFF.

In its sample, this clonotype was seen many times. The CDR3 sequence is CATSDLHGSGSLNEQFF. The CDR3 coding sequence is TGTGCCACCAGTGATTTGCACGGTAGCGGGAGTCTCAATGAGCAGTTCTTC. This chain connects TRBV24-1 to TRBJ2-1; 9 nucleotides align to TRBD2. V was pared by 0 bases and J by 6 bases, with 8 bases of the junction left unmatched. The CDR3 is 17 amino acids. The germline CDR1 and CDR2 sequences are KGHDR and SFDVKD.

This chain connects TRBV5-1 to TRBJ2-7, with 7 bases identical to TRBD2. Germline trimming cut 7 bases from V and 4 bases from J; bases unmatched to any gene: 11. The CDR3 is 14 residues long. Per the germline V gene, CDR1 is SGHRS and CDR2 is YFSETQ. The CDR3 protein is CASSPTGSGYEQYF. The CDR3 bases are TGCGCCAGCTCCCCTACAGGTAGCGGGTACGAGCAGTACTTC.

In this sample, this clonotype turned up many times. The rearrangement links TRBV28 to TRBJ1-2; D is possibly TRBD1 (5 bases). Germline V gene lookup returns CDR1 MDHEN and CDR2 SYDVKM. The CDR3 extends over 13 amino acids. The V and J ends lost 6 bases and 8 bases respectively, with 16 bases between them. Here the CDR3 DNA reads TGTGCCAGCAGCCAAACCGGGGGTTACGGCTACACCTTC. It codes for CASSQTGGYGYTF.

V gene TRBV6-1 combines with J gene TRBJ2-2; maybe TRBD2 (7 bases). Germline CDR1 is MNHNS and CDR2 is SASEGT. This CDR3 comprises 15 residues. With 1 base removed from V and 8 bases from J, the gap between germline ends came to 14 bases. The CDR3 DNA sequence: TGTGCCAGCAGTGAAGAGGAGGGGGGGCCAGGGGAGCTGTTTTTT. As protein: CASSEEEGGPGELFF.

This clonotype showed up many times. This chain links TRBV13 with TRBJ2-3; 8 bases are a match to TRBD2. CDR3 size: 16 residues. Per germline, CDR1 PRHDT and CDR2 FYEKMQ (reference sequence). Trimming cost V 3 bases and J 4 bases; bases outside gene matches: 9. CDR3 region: CASSFRSGRAADTQYF. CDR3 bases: TGTGCCAGCAGCTTCCGGAGCGGGAGAGCTGCAGATACGCAGTATTTT.

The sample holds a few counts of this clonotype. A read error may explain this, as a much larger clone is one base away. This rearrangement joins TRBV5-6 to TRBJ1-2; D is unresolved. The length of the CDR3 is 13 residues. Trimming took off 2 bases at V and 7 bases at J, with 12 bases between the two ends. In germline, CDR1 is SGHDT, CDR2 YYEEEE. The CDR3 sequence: CASSLSGDTGYTF. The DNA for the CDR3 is TGTGCCAGCAGCTTATCGGGAGATACTGGCTACACCTTC.

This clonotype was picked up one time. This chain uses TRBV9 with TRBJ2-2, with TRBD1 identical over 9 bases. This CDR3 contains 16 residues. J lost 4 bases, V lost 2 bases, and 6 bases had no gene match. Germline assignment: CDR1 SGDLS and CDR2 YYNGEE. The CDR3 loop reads CASSVTGGAGTGELFF. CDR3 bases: TGTGCCAGCAGCGTTACAGGGGGCGCCGGCACCGGGGAGCTGTTTTTT.

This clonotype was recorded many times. For the CDR3, the DNA is TGTGCCAGCAGCTTAGATGGGTCTAGGGTTGGCACAGATACGCAGTATTTT. This translates into CASSLDGSRVGTDTQYF. This chain connects TRBV11-2 to TRBJ2-3, with D uncertain. This CDR3 comprises 17 residues. V was pared by 0 bases and J by 1 base, with 14 bases between. The germline CDR1 and CDR2 sequences are SGHAT and FQNNGV.

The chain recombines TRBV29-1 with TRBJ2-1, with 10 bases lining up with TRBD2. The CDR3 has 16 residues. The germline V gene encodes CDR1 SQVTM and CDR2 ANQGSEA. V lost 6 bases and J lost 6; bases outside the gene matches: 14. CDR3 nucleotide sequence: TGCAGCGTCTCCTACCCCGGGACTAGCGAATGCAATGAGCAGTTCTTC. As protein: CSVSYPGTSECNEQFF.